This is a list of T cell receptor beta chains from one sample in a study of control samples from healthy donors and cancer patients. Method: immunoSEQ multiplex PCR; TCRdb's copy keeps in-frame clones and lacks some. The table records about 98,000 clones, roughly nine tenths of them present only once. The sample was blood. The receptors were sampled from a woman aged 18-35 years in good health. Each CDR3 is given with its conserved first and last residue. Fields, in order: clone size, D gene, CDR3 length, J gene, V gene, CDR3 protein, CDR3 DNA. The D gene is left open where the match is weak. Expanded clones get a size class; other rows say once, few or many, or leave the size out.

clone size: -; D gene: TRBD2; CDR3 length: 19; J gene: TRBJ2-1; V gene: TRBV7-8; CDR3 protein: CASSPGLAGQSRPYNEQFF; CDR3 DNA: TGTGCCAGCAGCCCGGGACTAGCGGGACAAAGTCGACCCTACAATGAGCAGTTCTTC
clone size: -; D gene: -; CDR3 length: 15; J gene: TRBJ1-1; V gene: TRBV19; CDR3 protein: CASCPGITLNTEAFF; CDR3 DNA: TGTGCCAGTTGCCCTGGGATCACTTTGAACACTGAAGCTTTCTTT
clone size: -; D gene: TRBD1; CDR3 length: 15; J gene: TRBJ2-1; V gene: TRBV11-2; CDR3 protein: CASSSQGVGFDEQFF; CDR3 DNA: TGTGCCAGCAGCTCCCAGGGGGTAGGTTTCGATGAGCAGTTCTTC
clone size: -; D gene: -; CDR3 length: 13; J gene: TRBJ1-1; V gene: TRBV29-1; CDR3 protein: CSVEVQENTEAFF; CDR3 DNA: TGCAGCGTTGAAGTACAAGAGAACACTGAAGCTTTCTTT
clone size: -; D gene: -; CDR3 length: 17; J gene: TRBJ1-3; V gene: TRBV5-8; CDR3 protein: CASSFRQPGNSGNTIYF; CDR3 DNA: TGTGCCAGCAGCTTCAGACAGCCGGGCAACTCTGGAAACACCATATATTTT
clone size: -; D gene: -; CDR3 length: 15; J gene: TRBJ2-3; V gene: TRBV5-1; CDR3 protein: CASSWTGGTQITQYF; CDR3 DNA: TGCGCCAGCAGCTGGACCGGTGGGACTCAGATAACGCAGTATTTT
clone size: -; D gene: TRBD2; CDR3 length: 15; J gene: TRBJ2-2; V gene: TRBV6-4; CDR3 protein: CASSPTGLATGELFF; CDR3 DNA: TGTGCCAGCAGCCCGACGGGACTAGCGACCGGGGAGCTGTTTTTT
clone size: -; D gene: TRBD1; CDR3 length: 11; J gene: TRBJ2-7; V gene: TRBV30; CDR3 protein: CAWGDSYEQYF; CDR3 DNA: TGTGCCTGGGGGGACAGTTACGAGCAGTACTTC
clone size: -; D gene: -; CDR3 length: 14; J gene: TRBJ2-2; V gene: TRBV15; CDR3 protein: CATSRDRVTGELFF; CDR3 DNA: TGTGCCACCAGCAGAGACAGGGTGACCGGGGAGCTGTTTTTT
clone size: -; D gene: -; CDR3 length: 13; J gene: TRBJ1-2; V gene: TRBV28; CDR3 protein: CASSFLGASGYTF; CDR3 DNA: TGTGCCAGCAGTTTTCTGGGGGCGAGCGGCTACACCTTC
clone size: -; D gene: -; CDR3 length: 14; J gene: TRBJ1-5; V gene: TRBV24-1; CDR3 protein: CATSEGQLNQPQHF; CDR3 DNA: TGTGCCACCAGTGAGGGACAACTCAATCAGCCCCAGCATTTT
clone size: -; D gene: TRBD2; CDR3 length: 16; J gene: TRBJ2-3; V gene: TRBV11-2; CDR3 protein: CASSWTSRPSTDTQYF; CDR3 DNA: TGTGCCAGCAGCTGGACTAGTCGACCTAGCACAGATACGCAGTATTTT
clone size: -; D gene: TRBD2; CDR3 length: 17; J gene: TRBJ2-4; V gene: TRBV14; CDR3 protein: CASSQDGRGLAKNIQYF; CDR3 DNA: TGTGCCAGCAGCCAAGACGGGCGGGGGTTGGCCAAAAACATTCAGTACTTC
clone size: -; D gene: -; CDR3 length: 16; J gene: TRBJ1-3; V gene: TRBV14; CDR3 protein: CASSRWDASSGNTIYF; CDR3 DNA: TGTGCCAGCAGCCGATGGGACGCTAGCTCTGGAAACACCATATATTTT
clone size: -; D gene: TRBD2; CDR3 length: 16; J gene: TRBJ2-7; V gene: TRBV7-8; CDR3 protein: CASSPGLAESLYEQYF; CDR3 DNA: TGTGCCAGCAGCCCAGGACTAGCGGAGTCCCTATACGAGCAGTACTTC
clone size: -; D gene: -; CDR3 length: 17; J gene: TRBJ2-7; V gene: TRBV7-9; CDR3 protein: CASSSAEEATFLREQYF; CDR3 DNA: TGTGCCAGCAGCTCCGCGGAGGAAGCGACCTTCCTAAGGGAGCAGTACTTC
clone size: -; D gene: -; CDR3 length: 14; J gene: TRBJ1-5; V gene: TRBV3-1/TRBV3-2; CDR3 protein: CASSVGQANQPQHF; CDR3 DNA: TGTGCCAGCAGCGTTGGACAAGCCAATCAGCCCCAGCATTTT
clone size: once; D gene: TRBD2; CDR3 length: 18; J gene: TRBJ2-3; V gene: TRBV11-3; CDR3 protein: CASSLRTSGGSSTDTQYF; CDR3 DNA: TGTGCCAGCAGCTTAAGGACTAGCGGGGGTTCCAGCACAGATACGCAGTATTTT
clone size: -; D gene: TRBD1; CDR3 length: 14; J gene: TRBJ2-1; V gene: TRBV11-2; CDR3 protein: CASSSGTGHNEQFF; CDR3 DNA: TGTGCCAGCAGCTCCGGGACAGGACACAATGAGCAGTTCTTC
clone size: -; D gene: TRBD1; CDR3 length: 14; J gene: TRBJ1-1; V gene: TRBV30; CDR3 protein: CAWRTGGPNTEAFF; CDR3 DNA: TGTGCCTGGAGAACAGGGGGCCCGAACACTGAAGCTTTCTTT
clone size: -; D gene: TRBD1; CDR3 length: 16; J gene: TRBJ2-5; V gene: TRBV5-1; CDR3 protein: CASSGGLTGGMETQYF; CDR3 DNA: TGCGCCAGCAGCGGGGGCTTGACAGGGGGAATGGAGACCCAGTACTTC
clone size: -; D gene: -; CDR3 length: 15; J gene: TRBJ2-5; V gene: TRBV27; CDR3 protein: CATQIGVGDQETQYF; CDR3 DNA: TGTGCCACCCAGATCGGGGTAGGGGACCAAGAGACCCAGTACTTC
clone size: -; D gene: -; CDR3 length: 15; J gene: TRBJ2-3; V gene: TRBV28; CDR3 protein: CASSPPYLAPRAQYF; CDR3 DNA: TGTGCCAGCAGTCCTCCTTACCTGGCCCCGAGGGCGCAGTATTTT
clone size: -; D gene: -; CDR3 length: 13; J gene: TRBJ1-2; V gene: TRBV30; CDR3 protein: CAWEKGIFSGYTF; CDR3 DNA: TGTGCCTGGGAGAAGGGAATCTTTTCGGGCTACACCTTC
clone size: -; D gene: TRBD1; CDR3 length: 14; J gene: TRBJ2-7; V gene: TRBV19; CDR3 protein: CASSPGTGSHEQYF; CDR3 DNA: TGTGCCAGTAGCCCAGGGACAGGATCCCACGAGCAGTACTTC
clone size: -; D gene: -; CDR3 length: 15; J gene: TRBJ1-3; V gene: TRBV11-2; CDR3 protein: CASSRGRFSGNTIYF; CDR3 DNA: TGTGCCAGCAGCCGAGGGCGGTTCTCTGGAAACACCATATATTTT
clone size: -; D gene: -; CDR3 length: 12; J gene: TRBJ1-2; V gene: TRBV24-1; CDR3 protein: CATSDASYGYTF; CDR3 DNA: TGTGCCACCAGTGATGCCTCCTATGGCTACACCTTC
clone size: -; D gene: TRBD1; CDR3 length: 19; J gene: TRBJ2-2; V gene: TRBV19; CDR3 protein: CASNPLGQVSGVRTGELFF; CDR3 DNA: TGTGCCAGTAACCCCCTGGGACAGGTCTCGGGAGTACGGACCGGGGAGCTGTTTTTT
clone size: -; D gene: -; CDR3 length: 14; J gene: TRBJ1-4; V gene: TRBV30; CDR3 protein: CAWSVAGNGEKLFF; CDR3 DNA: TGTGCCTGGAGTGTAGCAGGGAATGGCGAAAAACTGTTTTTT
clone size: -; D gene: TRBD1; CDR3 length: 14; J gene: TRBJ2-7; V gene: TRBV7-9; CDR3 protein: CASTQTGAQYEQYF; CDR3 DNA: TGTGCCAGCACTCAGACAGGGGCCCAATACGAGCAGTACTTC
clone size: medium-sized; D gene: -; CDR3 length: 14; J gene: TRBJ2-3; V gene: TRBV6-4; CDR3 protein: CASSDGGGEDTQYF; CDR3 DNA: TGTGCCAGCAGTGACGGGGGGGGCGAGGATACGCAGTATTTT
clone size: -; D gene: -; CDR3 length: 16; J gene: TRBJ2-5; V gene: TRBV19; CDR3 protein: CASSPLTGWPKRSQYF; CDR3 DNA: TGTGCCAGTAGTCCACTGACGGGGTGGCCCAAGCGATCCCAGTACTTC
clone size: -; D gene: -; CDR3 length: 14; J gene: TRBJ1-1; V gene: TRBV6-5; CDR3 protein: CASSPGFGNTEAFF; CDR3 DNA: TGTGCCAGCAGTCCGGGATTCGGGAACACTGAAGCTTTCTTT
clone size: -; D gene: -; CDR3 length: 15; J gene: TRBJ2-3; V gene: TRBV5-5; CDR3 protein: CASSSGPPRADTQYF; CDR3 DNA: TGTGCCAGCAGCTCGGGACCCCCCAGGGCAGATACGCAGTATTTT
clone size: -; D gene: -; CDR3 length: 16; J gene: TRBJ1-1; V gene: TRBV11-2; CDR3 protein: CASSLGEGRLNTEAFF; CDR3 DNA: TGTGCCAGCAGCTTAGGAGAGGGACGGTTGAACACTGAAGCTTTCTTT
clone size: -; D gene: -; CDR3 length: 15; J gene: TRBJ1-6; V gene: TRBV5-8; CDR3 protein: CASSLEANLNSPLHF; CDR3 DNA: TGTGCCAGCAGCTTGGAGGCCAATCTTAATTCACCCCTCCACTTT
clone size: -; D gene: -; CDR3 length: 13; J gene: TRBJ2-6; V gene: TRBV10-3; CDR3 protein: CAITNSGANVLTF; CDR3 DNA: TGTGCCATCACAAACTCTGGGGCCAACGTCCTGACTTTC
clone size: -; D gene: -; CDR3 length: 15; J gene: TRBJ1-1; V gene: TRBV7-2; CDR3 protein: CASSAGAEKNTEAFF; CDR3 DNA: TGTGCCAGCAGCGCAGGGGCAGAGAAGAACACTGAAGCTTTCTTT
clone size: -; D gene: -; CDR3 length: 15; J gene: TRBJ2-7; V gene: TRBV15; CDR3 protein: CATSRAGEGRDEQYF; CDR3 DNA: TGTGCCACCAGCAGAGCAGGGGAGGGGAGGGACGAGCAGTACTTC
clone size: -; D gene: TRBD2; CDR3 length: 14; J gene: TRBJ2-1; V gene: TRBV5-4; CDR3 protein: CASSLDVGGNEQFF; CDR3 DNA: TGTGCCAGCAGCTTGGACGTCGGGGGGAATGAGCAGTTCTTC
clone size: -; D gene: TRBD2; CDR3 length: 14; J gene: TRBJ2-2; V gene: TRBV14; CDR3 protein: CASSQPTSAGELFF; CDR3 DNA: TGTGCCAGCAGCCAACCTACTAGCGCCGGGGAGCTGTTTTTT
clone size: -; D gene: TRBD1; CDR3 length: 14; J gene: TRBJ2-5; V gene: TRBV5-4; CDR3 protein: CASSFTGAQETQYF; CDR3 DNA: TGTGCCAGCAGCTTTACAGGGGCACAAGAGACCCAGTACTTC
clone size: -; D gene: -; CDR3 length: 11; J gene: TRBJ2-5; V gene: TRBV7-9; CDR3 protein: CASSSRETQYF; CDR3 DNA: TGTGCCAGCAGCTCGCGGGAGACCCAGTACTTC
clone size: -; D gene: TRBD2; CDR3 length: 17; J gene: TRBJ2-2; V gene: TRBV5-8; CDR3 protein: CASSLLRLAGNTGELFF; CDR3 DNA: TGTGCCAGCAGCTTGCTTCGGCTAGCGGGGAACACCGGGGAGCTGTTTTTT